This TCR beta chain was identified in a study of blood T cell repertoires in COVID-19. This clone was counted a single time. Germline CDR1 MRHNA, CDR2 SNTAGT. V was cut by 6 bases and J by 1 base, with 22 bases left in between. The CDR3 sequence is 18 residues long. The table came from immunoSEQ multiplex PCR; TCRdb's copy has only in-frame clones and leaves some out. The sample holds 300,000 or so clones, 80% to 90% seen once. The chain carries TRBV6-4 and TRBJ2-4; possible D gene TRBD1, 6 bases. This clonotype was sampled from a woman between 35 and 50 years old with acute COVID-19. Sequencing was done on a sample of PBMCs or T cells enriched from blood (not recorded which). CDR3: CASRSRDNSGLAKNIQYF. The CDR3, as DNA: TGTGCCAGCAGGTCCCGGGACAATTCAGGGCTCGCCAAAAACATTCAGTACTTC.